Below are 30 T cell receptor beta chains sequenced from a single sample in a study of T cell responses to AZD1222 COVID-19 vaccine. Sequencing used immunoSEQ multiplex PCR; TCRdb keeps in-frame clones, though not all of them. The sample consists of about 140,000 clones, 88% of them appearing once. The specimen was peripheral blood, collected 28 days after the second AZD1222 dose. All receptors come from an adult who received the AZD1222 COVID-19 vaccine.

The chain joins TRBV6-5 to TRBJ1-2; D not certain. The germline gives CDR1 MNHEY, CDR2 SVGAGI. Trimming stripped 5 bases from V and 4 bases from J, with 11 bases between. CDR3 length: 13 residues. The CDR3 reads CASSPVVGYGYTF. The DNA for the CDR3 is TGTGCCAGCAGTCCCGTGGTAGGCTATGGCTACACCTTC.

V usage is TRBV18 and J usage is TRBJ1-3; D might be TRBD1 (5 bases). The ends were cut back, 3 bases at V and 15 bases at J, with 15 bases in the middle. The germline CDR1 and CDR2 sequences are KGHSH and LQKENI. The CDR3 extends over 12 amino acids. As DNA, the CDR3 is TGTGCCAGCTCACCGTACCGGGACCTACCATATTTT. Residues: CASSPYRDLPYF.

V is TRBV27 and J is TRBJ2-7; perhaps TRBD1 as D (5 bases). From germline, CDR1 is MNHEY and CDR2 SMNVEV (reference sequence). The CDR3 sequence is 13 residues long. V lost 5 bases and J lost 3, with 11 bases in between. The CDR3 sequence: CASSTNTGYEQYF. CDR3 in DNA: TGTGCCAGCAGTACCAATACAGGCTACGAGCAGTACTTC.

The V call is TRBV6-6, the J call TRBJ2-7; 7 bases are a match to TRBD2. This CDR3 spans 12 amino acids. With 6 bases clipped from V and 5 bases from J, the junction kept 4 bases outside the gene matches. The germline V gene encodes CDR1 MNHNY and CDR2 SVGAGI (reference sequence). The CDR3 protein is CASRHAGDEQYF. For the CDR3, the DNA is TGTGCCAGCAGACACGCGGGGGACGAGCAGTACTTC.

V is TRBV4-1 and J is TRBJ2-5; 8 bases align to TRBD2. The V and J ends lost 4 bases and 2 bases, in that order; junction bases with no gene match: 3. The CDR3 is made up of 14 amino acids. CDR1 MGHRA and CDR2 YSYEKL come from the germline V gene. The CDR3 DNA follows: TGCGCCAGCAGCCGACTAGCGATTCAAGAGACCCAGTACTTC. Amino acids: CASSRLAIQETQYF.

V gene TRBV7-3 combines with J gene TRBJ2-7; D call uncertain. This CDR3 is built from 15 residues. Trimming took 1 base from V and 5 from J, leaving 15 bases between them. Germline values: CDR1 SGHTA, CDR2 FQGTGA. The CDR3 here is CASSLNSARLNEQYF. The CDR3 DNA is TGTGCCAGCAGCTTAAACTCTGCCCGTCTCAACGAGCAGTACTTC.

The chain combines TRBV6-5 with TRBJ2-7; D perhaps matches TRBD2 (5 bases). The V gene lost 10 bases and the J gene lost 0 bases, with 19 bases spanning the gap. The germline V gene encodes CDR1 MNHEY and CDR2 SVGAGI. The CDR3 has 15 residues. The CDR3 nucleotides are TGTGCCACCCGAGGGATGAGCGAGGGCTCCTACGAGCAGTACTTC. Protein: CATRGMSEGSYEQYF.

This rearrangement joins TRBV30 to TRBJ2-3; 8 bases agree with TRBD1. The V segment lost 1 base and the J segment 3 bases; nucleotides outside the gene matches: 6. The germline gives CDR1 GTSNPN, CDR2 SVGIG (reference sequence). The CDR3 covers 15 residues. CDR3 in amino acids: CAWSELGQVTDTQYF. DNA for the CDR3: TGTGCCTGGAGTGAGTTGGGACAGGTGACAGATACGCAGTATTTT.

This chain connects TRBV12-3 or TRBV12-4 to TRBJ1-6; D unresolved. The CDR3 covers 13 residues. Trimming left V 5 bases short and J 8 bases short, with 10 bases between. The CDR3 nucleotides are TGTGCCAGCAGTCCCCGGACGGATTCACCCCTCCACTTT. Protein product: CASSPRTDSPLHF.

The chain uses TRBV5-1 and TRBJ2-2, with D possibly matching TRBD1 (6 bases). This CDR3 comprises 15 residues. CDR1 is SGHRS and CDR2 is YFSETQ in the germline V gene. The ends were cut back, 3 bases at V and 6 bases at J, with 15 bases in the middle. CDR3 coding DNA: TGCGCCAGCAGCTCCGACAGGTCCCTCCCCGGGGAGCTGTTTTTT. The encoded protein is CASSSDRSLPGELFF.

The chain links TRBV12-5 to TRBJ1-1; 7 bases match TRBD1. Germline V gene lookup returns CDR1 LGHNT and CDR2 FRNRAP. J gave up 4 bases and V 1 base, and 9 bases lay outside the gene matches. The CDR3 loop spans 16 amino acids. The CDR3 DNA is TGTGCTAGTGGTTTGGACAGGGGAGGGAAGAGCACTGAAGCTTTCTTT. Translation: CASGLDRGGKSTEAFF.

This CDR3 is CASSEERSDTQYF. Written as DNA, the CDR3 is TGTGCCAGCAGTGAAGAGAGATCAGATACGCAGTATTTT. The chain employs TRBV6-4 and TRBJ2-3; D remains unclear. This CDR3 has 13 residues. Germline values: CDR1 MRHNA, CDR2 SNTAGT. V shed 3 bases and J shed 4 bases, with 8 bases lying between them.

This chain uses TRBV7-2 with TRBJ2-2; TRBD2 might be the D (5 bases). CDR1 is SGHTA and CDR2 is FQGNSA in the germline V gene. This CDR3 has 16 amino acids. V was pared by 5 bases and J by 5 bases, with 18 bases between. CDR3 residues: CASSPMSGSGTGELFF. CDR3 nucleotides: TGTGCCAGCAGCCCCATGAGTGGGAGTGGGACCGGGGAGCTGTTTTTT. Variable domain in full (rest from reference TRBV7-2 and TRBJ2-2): GAGVSQSPSNKVTEKGKDVELRCDPISGHTALYWYRQSLGQGLEFLIYFQGNSAPDKSGLPSDRFSAERTGGSVSTLTIQRTQQEDSAVYLCASSPMSGSGTGELFFGEGSRLTVL.

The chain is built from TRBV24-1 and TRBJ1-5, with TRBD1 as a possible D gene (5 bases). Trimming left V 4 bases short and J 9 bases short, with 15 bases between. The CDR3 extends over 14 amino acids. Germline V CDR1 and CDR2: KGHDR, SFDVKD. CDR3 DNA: TGTGCCACCAGTGACGTATCAGGGAGTCCGCCCCAGCATTTT. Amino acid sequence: CATSDVSGSPPQHF.

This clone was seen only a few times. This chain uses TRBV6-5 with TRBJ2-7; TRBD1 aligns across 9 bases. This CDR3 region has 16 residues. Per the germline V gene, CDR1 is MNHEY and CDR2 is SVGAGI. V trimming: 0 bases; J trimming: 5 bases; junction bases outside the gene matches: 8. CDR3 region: CASSYSMATGGHEQYF. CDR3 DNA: TGTGCCAGCAGTTACTCAATGGCGACAGGGGGGCACGAGCAGTACTTC.

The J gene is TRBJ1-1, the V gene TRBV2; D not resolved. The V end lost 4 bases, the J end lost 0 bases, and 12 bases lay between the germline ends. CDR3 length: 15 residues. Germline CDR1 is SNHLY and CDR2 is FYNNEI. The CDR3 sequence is CASSGPRRMNTEAFF. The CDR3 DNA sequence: TGTGCCAGCAGTGGACCGAGAAGGATGAACACTGAAGCTTTCTTT.

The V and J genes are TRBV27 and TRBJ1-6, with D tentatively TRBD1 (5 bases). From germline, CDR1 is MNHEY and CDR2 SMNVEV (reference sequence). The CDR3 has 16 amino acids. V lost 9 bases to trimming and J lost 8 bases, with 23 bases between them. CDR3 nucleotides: TGTGCCAGTCGAACTCGTACCGGGACCGGGTATTCACCCCTCCACTTT. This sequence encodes CASRTRTGTGYSPLHF.

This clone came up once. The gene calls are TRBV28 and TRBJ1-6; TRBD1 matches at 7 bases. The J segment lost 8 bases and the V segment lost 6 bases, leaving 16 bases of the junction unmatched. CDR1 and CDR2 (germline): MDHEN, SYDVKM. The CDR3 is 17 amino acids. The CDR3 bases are TGTGCCAGCAGCCCTCCCGGGCAGGGGGGCTCATATTCACCCCTCCACTTT. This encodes CASSPPGQGGSYSPLHF.

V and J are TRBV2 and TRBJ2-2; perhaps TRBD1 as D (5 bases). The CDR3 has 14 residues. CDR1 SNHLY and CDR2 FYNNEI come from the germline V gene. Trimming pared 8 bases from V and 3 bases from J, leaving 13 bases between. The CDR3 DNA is TGTGCCAGCGCACAGGAGAGTTACACCGGGGAGCTGTTTTTT. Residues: CASAQESYTGELFF.

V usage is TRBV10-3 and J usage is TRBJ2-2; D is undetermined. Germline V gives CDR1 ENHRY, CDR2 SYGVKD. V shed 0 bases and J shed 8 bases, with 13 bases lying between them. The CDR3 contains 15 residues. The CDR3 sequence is CAISESTTLKGELFF. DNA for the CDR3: TGTGCCATCAGTGAGTCAACTACCCTAAAGGGGGAGCTGTTTTTT.

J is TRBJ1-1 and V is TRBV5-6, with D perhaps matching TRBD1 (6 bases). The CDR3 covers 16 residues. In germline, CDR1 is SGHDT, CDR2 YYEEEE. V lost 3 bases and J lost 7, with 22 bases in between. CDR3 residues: CASSYNSGHRTDEAFF. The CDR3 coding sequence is TGTGCCAGCAGCTACAATTCGGGACATAGGACCGATGAAGCTTTCTTT.

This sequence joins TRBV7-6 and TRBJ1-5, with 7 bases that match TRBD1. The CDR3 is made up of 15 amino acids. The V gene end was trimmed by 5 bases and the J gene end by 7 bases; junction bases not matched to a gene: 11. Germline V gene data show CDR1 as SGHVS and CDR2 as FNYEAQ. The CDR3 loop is CASSLQGLTGQPQHF. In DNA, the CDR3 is TGTGCCAGCAGCCTACAGGGGTTAACTGGGCAGCCCCAGCATTTT.

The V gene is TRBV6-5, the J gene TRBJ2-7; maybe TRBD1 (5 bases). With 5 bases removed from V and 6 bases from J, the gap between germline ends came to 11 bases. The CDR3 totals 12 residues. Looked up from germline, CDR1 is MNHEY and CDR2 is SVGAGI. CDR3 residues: CASSTLGVEQYF. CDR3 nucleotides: TGTGCCAGCAGTACGCTAGGGGTCGAGCAGTACTTC.

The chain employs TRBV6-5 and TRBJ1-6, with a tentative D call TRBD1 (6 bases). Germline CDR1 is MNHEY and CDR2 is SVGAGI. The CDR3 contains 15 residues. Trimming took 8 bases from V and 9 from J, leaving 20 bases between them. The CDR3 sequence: CASPIRGQSSSPLHF. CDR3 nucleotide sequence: TGTGCCAGCCCAATTAGAGGACAGTCGAGTTCACCCCTCCACTTT.

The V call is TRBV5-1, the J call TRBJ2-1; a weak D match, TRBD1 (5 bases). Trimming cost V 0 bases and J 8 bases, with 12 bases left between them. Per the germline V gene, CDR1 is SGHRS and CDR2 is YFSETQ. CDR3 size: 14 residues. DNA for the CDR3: TGCGCCAGCAGCTTGGCCTCAGGGTTCCATGAGCAGTTCTTC. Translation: CASSLASGFHEQFF.

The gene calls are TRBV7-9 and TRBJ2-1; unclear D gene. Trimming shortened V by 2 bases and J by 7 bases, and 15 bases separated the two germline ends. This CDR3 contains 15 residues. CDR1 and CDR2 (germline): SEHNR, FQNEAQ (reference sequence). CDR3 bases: TGTGCCAGCAGCTTACTGGGCAGCGTAAAGAATGAGCAGTTCTTC. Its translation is CASSLLGSVKNEQFF.

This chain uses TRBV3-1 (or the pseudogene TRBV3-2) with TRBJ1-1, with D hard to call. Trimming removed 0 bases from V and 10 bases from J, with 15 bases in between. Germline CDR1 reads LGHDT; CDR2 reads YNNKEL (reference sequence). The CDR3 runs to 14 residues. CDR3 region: CASSQEMGERGAFF. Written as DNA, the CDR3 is TGTGCCAGCAGCCAAGAAATGGGCGAACGAGGAGCTTTCTTT.

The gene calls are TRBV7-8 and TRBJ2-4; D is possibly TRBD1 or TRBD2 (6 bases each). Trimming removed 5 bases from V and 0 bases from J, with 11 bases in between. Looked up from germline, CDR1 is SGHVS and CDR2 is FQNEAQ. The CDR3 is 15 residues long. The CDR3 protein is CASSQGGGAKNIQYF. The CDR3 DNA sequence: TGTGCCAGCAGCCAAGGGGGAGGAGCCAAAAACATTCAGTACTTC.

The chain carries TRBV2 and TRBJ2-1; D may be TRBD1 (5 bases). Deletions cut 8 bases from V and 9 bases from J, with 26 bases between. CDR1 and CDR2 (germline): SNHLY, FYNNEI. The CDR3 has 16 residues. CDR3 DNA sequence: TGTGCCAGCCGACTGGACGCAGGGAACCCTGAAAGTGAGCAGTTCTTC. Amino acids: CASRLDAGNPESEQFF.

The CDR3 here is CASSYSKGQGVETQYF. For the CDR3, the DNA is TGTGCCAGCAGTTACTCGAAGGGACAGGGGGTAGAGACCCAGTACTTC. J is TRBJ2-5 and V is TRBV6-5; TRBD1 matches 11 bases. V shed 0 bases, J shed 4 bases, and the junction held 4 bases outside the gene matches. Per germline, CDR1 MNHEY and CDR2 SVGAGI. This CDR3 is built from 16 residues.